The clone carrying this TCR beta chain has only a few counts. Antigen specificity is unknown. This entry is derived from a study of T-cell memory formation after mild COVID-19. Study-wide points: Clones contracting across day 15 to 85 had a balanced CD4/CD8 profile; later expanding clones leaned CD4+. Chiefly within CM and EM were the contracting CD4+ clones; CD8+ ones were within EMRA. The finding that pre-infection memory included some responding clones suggested that cross-reactive memory joined.

5'RACE, which relied on constant-segment primers, yielded TCR alpha and TCR beta cDNA libraries carrying sample barcodes and UMIs. TCRdb recomputed calls from the 5' RACE reads with MiXCR, one row per CDR3 protein. The data show 110,000 to 150,000 distinct CDR3 sequences, around 14% seen once. This TCR came from an adult woman who had mild COVID-19 (a few samples of this study predate the infection). Cell type and time point are not known. The specimen was PBMCs or a T cell subset sorted from them (not recorded which).

CDR3 DNA sequence: TGCGCCAGCAGCCCCCTCGATAGTGCGGACAGGGGACAAGAGACCCAGTACTTC. Amino acid sequence: CASSPLDSADRGQETQYF. The chain links TRBV4-1 to TRBJ2-5, with TRBD1 matching 9 bases. The CDR3 runs 18 residues. The germline CDR1 and CDR2 sequences are MGHRA and YSYEKL. J lost 2 bases, V lost 4 bases, and 14 bases had no gene match.